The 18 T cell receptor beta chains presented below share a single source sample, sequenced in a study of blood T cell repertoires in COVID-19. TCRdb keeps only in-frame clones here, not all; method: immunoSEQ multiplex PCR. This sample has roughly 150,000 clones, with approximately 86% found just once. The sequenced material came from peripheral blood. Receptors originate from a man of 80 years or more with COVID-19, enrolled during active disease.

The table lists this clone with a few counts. Here the CDR3 DNA reads TGTGCCAGCAGCTTACGCAGGGGGTCTGACGGGGAGCTGTTTTTT. Amino acid sequence: CASSLRRGSDGELFF. The V gene is TRBV7-3, the J gene TRBJ2-2; 7 bases map to TRBD1. Germline loops: CDR1 SGHTA, CDR2 FQGTGA. V gave up 2 bases and J gave up 7 bases; unmatched junction bases: 7. The CDR3 runs 15 residues. Full variable domain (rest looked up from reference TRBV7-3 and TRBJ2-2): GAGVSQTPSNKVTEKGKYVELRCDPISGHTALYWYRQSLGQGPEFLIYFQGTGAADDSGLPNDRFFAVRPEGSVSTLKIQRTERGDSAVYLCASSLRRGSDGELFFGEGSRLTVL.

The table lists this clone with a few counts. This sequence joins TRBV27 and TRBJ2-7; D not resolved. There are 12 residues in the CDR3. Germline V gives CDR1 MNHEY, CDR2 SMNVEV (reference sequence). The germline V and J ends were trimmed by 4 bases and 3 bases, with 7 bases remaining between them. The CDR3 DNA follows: TGTGCCAGCAGTTCTGGCAGCTACGAGCAGTACTTC. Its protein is CASSSGSYEQYF.

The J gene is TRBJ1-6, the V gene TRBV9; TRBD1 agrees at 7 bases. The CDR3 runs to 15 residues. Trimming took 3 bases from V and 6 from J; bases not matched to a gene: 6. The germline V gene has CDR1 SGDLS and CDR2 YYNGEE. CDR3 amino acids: CASSAWDSRNSPLHF. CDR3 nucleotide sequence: TGTGCCAGCAGCGCGTGGGACAGCCGTAATTCACCCCTCCACTTT.

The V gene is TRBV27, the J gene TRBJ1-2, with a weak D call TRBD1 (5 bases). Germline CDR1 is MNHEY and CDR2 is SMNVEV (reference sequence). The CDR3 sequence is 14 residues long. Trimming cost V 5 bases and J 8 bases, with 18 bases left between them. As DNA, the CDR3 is TGTGCCAGCAGTCATACAGGCTCTCCGCAGGGCTACACCTTC. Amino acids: CASSHTGSPQGYTF.

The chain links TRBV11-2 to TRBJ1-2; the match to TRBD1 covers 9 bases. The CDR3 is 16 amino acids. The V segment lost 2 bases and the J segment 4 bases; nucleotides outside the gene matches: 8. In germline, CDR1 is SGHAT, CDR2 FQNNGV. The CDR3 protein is CASSLRDRVTGYGYTF. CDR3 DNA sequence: TGTGCCAGCAGCTTAAGGGACAGGGTTACGGGCTATGGCTACACCTTC.

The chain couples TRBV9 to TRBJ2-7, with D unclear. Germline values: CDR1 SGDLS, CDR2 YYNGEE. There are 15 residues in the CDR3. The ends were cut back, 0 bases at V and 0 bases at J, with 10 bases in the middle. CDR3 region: CASSVGATSSYEQYF. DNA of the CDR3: TGTGCCAGCAGCGTAGGGGCTACCAGCTCCTACGAGCAGTACTTC. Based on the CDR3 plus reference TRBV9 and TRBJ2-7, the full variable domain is DSGVTQTPKHLITATGQRVTLRCSPRSGDLSVYWYQQSLDQGLQFLIQYYNGEERAKGNILERFSAQQFPDLHSELNLSSLELGDSALYFCASSVGATSSYEQYFGPGTRLTVT.

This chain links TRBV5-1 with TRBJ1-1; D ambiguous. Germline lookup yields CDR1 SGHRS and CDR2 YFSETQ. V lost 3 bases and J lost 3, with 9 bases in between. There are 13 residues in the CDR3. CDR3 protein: CASSSSLDTEAFF. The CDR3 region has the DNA TGCGCCAGCAGCTCCTCCCTCGACACTGAAGCTTTCTTT.

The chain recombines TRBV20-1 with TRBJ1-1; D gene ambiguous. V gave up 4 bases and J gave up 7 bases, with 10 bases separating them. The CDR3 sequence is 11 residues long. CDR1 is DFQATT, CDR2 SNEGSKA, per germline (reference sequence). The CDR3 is CSAISEIEAFF. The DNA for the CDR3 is TGCAGTGCTATAAGTGAGATTGAAGCTTTCTTT.

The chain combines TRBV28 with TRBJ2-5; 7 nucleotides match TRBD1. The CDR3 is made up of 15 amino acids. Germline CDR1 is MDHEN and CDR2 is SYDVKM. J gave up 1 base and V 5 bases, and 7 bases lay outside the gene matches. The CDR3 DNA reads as TGTGCCAGCAGTCGGCCCGACAGGGCCCAAGAGACCCAGTACTTC. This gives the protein CASSRPDRAQETQYF.

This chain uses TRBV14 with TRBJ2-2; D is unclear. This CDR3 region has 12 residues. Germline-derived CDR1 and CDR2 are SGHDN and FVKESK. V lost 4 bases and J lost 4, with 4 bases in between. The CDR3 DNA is TGTGCCAGCAGCCCTGTCACCGGGGAGCTGTTTTTT. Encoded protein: CASSPVTGELFF.

CDR3 nucleotides: TGTGCCAGCAGCTTCGGGACAGGGATGAACACCGGGGAGCTGTTTTTT. This encodes CASSFGTGMNTGELFF. The chain employs TRBV5-4 and TRBJ2-2; 9 nucleotides align to TRBD1. This CDR3 comprises 16 residues. CDR1 and CDR2 (germline): SGHNT, YYREEE (reference sequence). The trim removed 2 bases at V and 1 base at J, leaving 3 bases unmatched.

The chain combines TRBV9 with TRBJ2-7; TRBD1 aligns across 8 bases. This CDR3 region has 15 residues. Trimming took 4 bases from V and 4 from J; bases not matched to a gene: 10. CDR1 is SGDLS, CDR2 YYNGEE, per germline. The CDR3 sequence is CASSIGAGGLYEQYF. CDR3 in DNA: TGTGCCAGCAGCATTGGGGCAGGGGGCCTGTACGAGCAGTACTTC.

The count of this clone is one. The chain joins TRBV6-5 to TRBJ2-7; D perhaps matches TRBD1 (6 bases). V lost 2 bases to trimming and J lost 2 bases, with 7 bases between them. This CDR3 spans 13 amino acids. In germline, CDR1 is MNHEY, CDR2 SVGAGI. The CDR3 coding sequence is TGTGCCAGCAGTTACCAGGGGCCCTACGAGCAGTACTTC. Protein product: CASSYQGPYEQYF.

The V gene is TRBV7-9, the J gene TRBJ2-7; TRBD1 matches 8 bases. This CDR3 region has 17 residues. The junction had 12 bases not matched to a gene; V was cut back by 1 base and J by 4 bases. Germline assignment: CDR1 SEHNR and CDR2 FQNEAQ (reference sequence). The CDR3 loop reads CASSLVEGGGQGYEQYF. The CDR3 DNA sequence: TGTGCCAGCAGCTTAGTAGAGGGAGGAGGACAGGGATACGAGCAGTACTTC.

The CDR3: CASSYSSSGAGETQYF. CDR3 in DNA: TGTGCCAGCAGTTACTCAAGCTCCGGCGCGGGGGAGACCCAGTACTTC. The gene calls are TRBV6-5 and TRBJ2-5; tentatively, D is TRBD2 (6 bases). Germline assignment: CDR1 MNHEY and CDR2 SVGAGI. V lost 0 bases and J 5 bases, leaving 16 bases between the germline ends. This CDR3 contains 16 residues.

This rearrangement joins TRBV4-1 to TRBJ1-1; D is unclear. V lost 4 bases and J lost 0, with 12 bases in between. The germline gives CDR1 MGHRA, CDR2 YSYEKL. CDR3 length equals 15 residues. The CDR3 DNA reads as TGCGCCAGCAGCCGGGAGGGTAACATGAACACTGAAGCTTTCTTT. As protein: CASSREGNMNTEAFF.

CDR3: CATRGDSNSNQPQHF. CDR3 nucleotide sequence: TGTGCTACAAGAGGGGACAGCAATAGCAATCAGCCCCAGCATTTT. The chain combines TRBV7-2 with TRBJ1-5, with 7 bases that match TRBD1. This CDR3 region has 15 residues. CDR1 is SGHTA and CDR2 is FQGNSA in the germline V gene.

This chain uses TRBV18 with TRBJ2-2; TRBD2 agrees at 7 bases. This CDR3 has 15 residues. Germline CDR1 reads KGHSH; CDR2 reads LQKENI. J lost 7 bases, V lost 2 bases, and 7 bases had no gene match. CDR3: CASSPRRGNVGELFF. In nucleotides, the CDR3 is TGTGCCAGCTCACCAAGGCGGGGGAATGTCGGGGAGCTGTTTTTT.